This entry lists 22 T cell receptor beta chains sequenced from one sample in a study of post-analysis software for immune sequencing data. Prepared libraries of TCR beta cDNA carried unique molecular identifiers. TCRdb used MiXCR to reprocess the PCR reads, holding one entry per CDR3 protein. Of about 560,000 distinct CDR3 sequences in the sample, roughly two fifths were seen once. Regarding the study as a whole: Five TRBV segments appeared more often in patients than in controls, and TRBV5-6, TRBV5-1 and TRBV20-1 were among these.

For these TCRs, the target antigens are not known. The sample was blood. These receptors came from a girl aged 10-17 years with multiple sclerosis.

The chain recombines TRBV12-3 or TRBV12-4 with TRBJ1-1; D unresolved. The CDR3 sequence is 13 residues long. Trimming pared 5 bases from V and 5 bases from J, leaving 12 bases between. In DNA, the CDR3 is TGTGCCAGCAGTCCAGACGCAACGACTGAAGCTTTCTTT. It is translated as CASSPDATTEAFF.

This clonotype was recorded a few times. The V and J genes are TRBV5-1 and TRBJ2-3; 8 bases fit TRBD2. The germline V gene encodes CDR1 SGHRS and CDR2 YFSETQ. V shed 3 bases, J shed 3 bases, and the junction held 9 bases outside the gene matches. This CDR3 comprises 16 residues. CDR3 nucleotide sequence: TGCGCCAGCAGCTCCGGGACTAGTTTAGAAACAGATACGCAGTATTTT. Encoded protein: CASSSGTSLETDTQYF. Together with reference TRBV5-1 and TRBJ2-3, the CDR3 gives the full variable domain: KAGVTQTPRYLIKTRGQQVTLSCSPISGHRSVSWYQQTPGQGLQFLFEYFSETQRNKGNFPGRFSGRQFSNSRSEMNVSTLELGDSALYLCASSSGTSLETDTQYFGPGTRLTVL.

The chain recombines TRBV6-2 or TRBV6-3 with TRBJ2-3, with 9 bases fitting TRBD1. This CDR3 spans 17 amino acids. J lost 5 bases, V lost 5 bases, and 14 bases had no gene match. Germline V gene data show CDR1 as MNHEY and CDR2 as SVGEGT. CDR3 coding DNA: TGTGCCAGCAGTGACCACCCTGGGACAGGGAGCGGAGATACGCAGTATTTT. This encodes CASSDHPGTGSGDTQYF.

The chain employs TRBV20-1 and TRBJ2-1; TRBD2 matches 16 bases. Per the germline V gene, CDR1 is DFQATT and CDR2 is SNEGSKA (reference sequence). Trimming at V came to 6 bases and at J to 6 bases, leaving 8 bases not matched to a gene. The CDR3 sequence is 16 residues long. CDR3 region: CSAGGLAGGPGNEQFF. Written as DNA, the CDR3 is TGCAGTGCGGGGGGACTAGCGGGAGGGCCGGGCAATGAGCAGTTCTTC.

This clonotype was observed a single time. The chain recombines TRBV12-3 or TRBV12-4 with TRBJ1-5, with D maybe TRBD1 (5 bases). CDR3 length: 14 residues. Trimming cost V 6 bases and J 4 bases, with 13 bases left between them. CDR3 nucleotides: TGTGCCAGCAGAATGGGACCGGGGAATCAGCCCCAGCATTTT. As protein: CASRMGPGNQPQHF.

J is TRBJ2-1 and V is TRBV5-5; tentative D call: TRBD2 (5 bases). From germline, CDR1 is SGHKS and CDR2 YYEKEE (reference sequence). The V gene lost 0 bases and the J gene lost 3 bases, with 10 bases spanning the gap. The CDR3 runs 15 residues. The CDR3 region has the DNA TGTGCCAGCAGCTTGGGACGGGGTGACTACAATGAGCAGTTCTTC. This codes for CASSLGRGDYNEQFF.

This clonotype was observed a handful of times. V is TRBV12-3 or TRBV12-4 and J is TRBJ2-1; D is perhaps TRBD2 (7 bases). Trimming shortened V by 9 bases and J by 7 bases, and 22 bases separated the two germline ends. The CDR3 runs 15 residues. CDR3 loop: CASSPWEGEGNEQFF. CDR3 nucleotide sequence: TGTGCCAGTTCACCTTGGGAGGGGGAGGGGAATGAGCAGTTCTTC.

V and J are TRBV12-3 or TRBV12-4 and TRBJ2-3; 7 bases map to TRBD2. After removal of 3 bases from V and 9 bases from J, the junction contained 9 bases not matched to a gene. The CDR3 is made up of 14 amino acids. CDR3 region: CASSFGLATSTQYF. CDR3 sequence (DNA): TGTGCCAGCAGTTTCGGTCTAGCGACTAGCACGCAGTATTTT.

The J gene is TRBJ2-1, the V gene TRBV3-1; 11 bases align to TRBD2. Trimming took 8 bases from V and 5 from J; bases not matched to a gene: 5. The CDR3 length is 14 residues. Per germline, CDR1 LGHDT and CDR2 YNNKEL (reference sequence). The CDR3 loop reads CASGIAGGNNEQFF. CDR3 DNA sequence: TGTGCCAGCGGTATAGCGGGGGGGAACAATGAGCAGTTCTTC.

The CDR3 DNA sequence: TGTGCCAGCAGCTTAACGGGCAGGGCCAGCCACGAGCAGTACTTC. It specifies CASSLTGRASHEQYF. The chain joins TRBV7-9 to TRBJ2-5; D is possibly TRBD1 (5 bases). The end of the DNA aligns better with TRBJ2-7, so the J call may be wrong. Germline V CDR1 and CDR2: SEHNR, FQNEAQ (reference sequence). This CDR3 comprises 15 residues.

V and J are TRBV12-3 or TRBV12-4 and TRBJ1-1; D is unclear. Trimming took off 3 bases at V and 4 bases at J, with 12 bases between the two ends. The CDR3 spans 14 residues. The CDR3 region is CASSFEGLPTEAFF. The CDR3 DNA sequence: TGTGCCAGCAGTTTTGAGGGTCTTCCCACTGAAGCTTTCTTT.

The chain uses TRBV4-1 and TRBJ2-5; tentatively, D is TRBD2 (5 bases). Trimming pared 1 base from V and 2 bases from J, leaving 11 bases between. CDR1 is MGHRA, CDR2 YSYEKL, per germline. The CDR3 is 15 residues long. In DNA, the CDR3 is TGCGCCAGCAGCCAAGGAGGGTATGATCAAGAGACCCAGTACTTC. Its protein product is CASSQGGYDQETQYF.

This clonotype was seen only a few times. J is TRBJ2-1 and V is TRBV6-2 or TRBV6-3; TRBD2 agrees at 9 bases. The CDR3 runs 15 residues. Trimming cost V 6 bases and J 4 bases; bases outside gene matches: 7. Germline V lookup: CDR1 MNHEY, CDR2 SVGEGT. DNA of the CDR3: TGTGCCAGCAGCCGGACTAGCGAAAGATACAATGAGCAGTTCTTC. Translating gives CASSRTSERYNEQFF.

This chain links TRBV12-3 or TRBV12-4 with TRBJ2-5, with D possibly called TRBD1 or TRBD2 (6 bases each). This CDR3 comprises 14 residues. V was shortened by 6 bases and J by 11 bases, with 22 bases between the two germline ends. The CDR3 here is CASRLEGVREKQYF. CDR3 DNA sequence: TGTGCCAGCAGGCTCGAGGGGGTGCGGGAAAAGCAGTACTTC.

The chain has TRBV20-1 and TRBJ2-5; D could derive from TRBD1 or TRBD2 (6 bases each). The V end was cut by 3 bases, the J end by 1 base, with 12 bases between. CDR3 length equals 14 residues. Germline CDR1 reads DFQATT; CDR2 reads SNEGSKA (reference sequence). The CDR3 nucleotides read TGCAGTGCTAGGCCTGGGGGGCGCCAAGAGACCCAGTACTTC. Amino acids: CSARPGGRQETQYF.

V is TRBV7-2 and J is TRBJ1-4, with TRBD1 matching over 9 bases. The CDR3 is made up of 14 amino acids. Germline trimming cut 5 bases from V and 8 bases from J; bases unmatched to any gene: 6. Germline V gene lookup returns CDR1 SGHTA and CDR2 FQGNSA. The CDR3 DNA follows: TGTGCCAGCAGCCCAGGACAGGGGAAGGAAAAACTGTTTTTT. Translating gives CASSPGQGKEKLFF.

The CDR3 here is CASSLFEITDTQYF. CDR3 bases: TGTGCCAGCAGCTTATTCGAGATAACAGATACGCAGTATTTT. V usage is TRBV7-6 and J usage is TRBJ2-3; D is unclear. Germline V gives CDR1 SGHVS, CDR2 FNYEAQ. There are 14 residues in the CDR3. With 2 bases removed from V and 3 bases from J, the gap between germline ends came to 9 bases.

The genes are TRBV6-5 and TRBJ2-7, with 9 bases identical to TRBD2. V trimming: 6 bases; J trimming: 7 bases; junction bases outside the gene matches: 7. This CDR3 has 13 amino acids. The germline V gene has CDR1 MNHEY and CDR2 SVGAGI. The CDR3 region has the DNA TGTGCCAGCAGAGGACTAGCGCTCAATGAGCAGTACTTC. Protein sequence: CASRGLALNEQYF.

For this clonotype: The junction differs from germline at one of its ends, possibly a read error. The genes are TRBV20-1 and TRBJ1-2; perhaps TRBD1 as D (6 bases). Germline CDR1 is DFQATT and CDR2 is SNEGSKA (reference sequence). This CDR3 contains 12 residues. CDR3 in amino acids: CRARGYRAGYTF. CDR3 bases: TGCAGGGCTAGAGGTTACAGGGCTGGCTACACCTTC.

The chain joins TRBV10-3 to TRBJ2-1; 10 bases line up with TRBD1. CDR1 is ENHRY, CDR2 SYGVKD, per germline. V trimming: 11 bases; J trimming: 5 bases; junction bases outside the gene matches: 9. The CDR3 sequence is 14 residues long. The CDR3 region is CAALPGQGNNEQFF. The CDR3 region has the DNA TGTGCCGCCTTACCGGGACAGGGGAACAATGAGCAGTTCTTC.

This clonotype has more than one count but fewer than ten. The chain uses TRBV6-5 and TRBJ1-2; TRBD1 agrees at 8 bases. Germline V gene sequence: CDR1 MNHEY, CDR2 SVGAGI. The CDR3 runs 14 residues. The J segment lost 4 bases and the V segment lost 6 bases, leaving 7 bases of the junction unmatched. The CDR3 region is CASSWTGMGYGYTF. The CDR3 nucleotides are TGTGCCAGCAGCTGGACAGGGATGGGCTATGGCTACACCTTC.

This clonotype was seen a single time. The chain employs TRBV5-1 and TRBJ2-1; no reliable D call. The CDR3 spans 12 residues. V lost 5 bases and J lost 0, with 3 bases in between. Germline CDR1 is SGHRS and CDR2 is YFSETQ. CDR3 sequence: CASRDSYNEQFF. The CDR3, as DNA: TGCGCCAGCAGGGACTCCTACAATGAGCAGTTCTTC.